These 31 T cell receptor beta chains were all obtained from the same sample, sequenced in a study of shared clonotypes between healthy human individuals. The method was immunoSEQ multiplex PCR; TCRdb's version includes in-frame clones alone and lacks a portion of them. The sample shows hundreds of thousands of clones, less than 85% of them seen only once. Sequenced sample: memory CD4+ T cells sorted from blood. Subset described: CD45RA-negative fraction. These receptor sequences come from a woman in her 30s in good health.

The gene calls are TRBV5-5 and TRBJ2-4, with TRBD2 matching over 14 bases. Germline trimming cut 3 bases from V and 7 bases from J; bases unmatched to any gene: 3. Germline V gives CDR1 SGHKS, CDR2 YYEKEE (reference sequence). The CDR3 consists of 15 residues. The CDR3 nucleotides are TGTGCCAGCAGCTCCCGGACTAGCGGGGGGAACATTCAGTACTTC. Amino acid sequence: CASSSRTSGGNIQYF.

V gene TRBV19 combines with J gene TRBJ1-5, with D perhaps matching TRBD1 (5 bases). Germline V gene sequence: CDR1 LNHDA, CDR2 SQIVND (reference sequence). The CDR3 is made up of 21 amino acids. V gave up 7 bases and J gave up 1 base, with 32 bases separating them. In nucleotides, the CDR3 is TGTGCCAGTATGGCGGGCCGAGGAAACAGGATTCCCCCGGGAAGCAATCAGCCCCAGCATTTT. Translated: CASMAGRGNRIPPGSNQPQHF.

CDR3 in DNA: TGTGCCAGCAGCCCTGGCGAAGACTACGAGCAGTACTTC. It translates to CASSPGEDYEQYF. This chain uses TRBV28 with TRBJ2-7; no clear D gene. The germline V and J ends were trimmed by 6 bases and 3 bases, with 12 bases remaining between them. This CDR3 has 13 amino acids. Germline V gene sequence: CDR1 MDHEN, CDR2 SYDVKM.

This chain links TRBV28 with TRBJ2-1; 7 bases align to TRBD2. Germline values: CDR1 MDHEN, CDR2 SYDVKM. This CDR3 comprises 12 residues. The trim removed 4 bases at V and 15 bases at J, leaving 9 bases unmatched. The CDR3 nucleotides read TGTGCCAGCAGTTCCCTTTCGCGGGAGTGGTTCTTC. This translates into CASSSLSREWFF.

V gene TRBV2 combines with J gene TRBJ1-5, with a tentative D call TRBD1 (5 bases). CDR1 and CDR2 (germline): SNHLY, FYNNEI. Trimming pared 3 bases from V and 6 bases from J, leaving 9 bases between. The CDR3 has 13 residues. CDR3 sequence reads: CASSDRVPQPQHF. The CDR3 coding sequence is TGTGCCAGCAGTGACAGGGTTCCTCAGCCCCAGCATTTT.

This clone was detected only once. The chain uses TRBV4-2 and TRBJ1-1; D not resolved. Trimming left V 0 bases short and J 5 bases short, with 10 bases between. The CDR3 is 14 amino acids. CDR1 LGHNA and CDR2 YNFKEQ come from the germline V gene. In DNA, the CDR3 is TGTGCCAGCAGCCAAGATCCGCATGGGACTGAAGCTTTCTTT. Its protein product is CASSQDPHGTEAFF.

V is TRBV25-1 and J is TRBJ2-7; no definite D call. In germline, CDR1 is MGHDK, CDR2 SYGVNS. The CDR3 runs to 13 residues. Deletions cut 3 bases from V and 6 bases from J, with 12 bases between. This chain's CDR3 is CASSDPPPGEQYF. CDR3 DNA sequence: TGTGCCAGCAGTGATCCCCCCCCTGGCGAGCAGTACTTC.

For the CDR3, the DNA is TGTGCCAGCAGCTTGGACAGGGCCCCTGGAAACACCATATATTTT. As protein: CASSLDRAPGNTIYF. This chain uses TRBV5-5 with TRBJ1-3, with D perhaps TRBD1 (6 bases). The germline V gene encodes CDR1 SGHKS and CDR2 YYEKEE (reference sequence). CDR3 length: 15 residues. The V and J ends lost 0 bases and 2 bases respectively, with 9 bases between them.

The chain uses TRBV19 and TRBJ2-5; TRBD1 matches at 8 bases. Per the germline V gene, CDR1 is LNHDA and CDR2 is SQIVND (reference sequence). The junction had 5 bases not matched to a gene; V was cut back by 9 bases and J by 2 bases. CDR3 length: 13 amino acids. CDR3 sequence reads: CASAQGAQETQYF. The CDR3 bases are TGTGCCAGCGCTCAGGGGGCTCAAGAGACCCAGTACTTC.

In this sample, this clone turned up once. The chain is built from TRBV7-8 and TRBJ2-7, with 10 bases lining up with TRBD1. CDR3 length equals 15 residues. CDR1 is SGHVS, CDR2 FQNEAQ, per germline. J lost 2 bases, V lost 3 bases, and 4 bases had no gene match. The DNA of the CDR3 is TGTGCCAGCAGCTTTGGGGACAGGGGCACCTACGAGCAGTACTTC. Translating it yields CASSFGDRGTYEQYF.

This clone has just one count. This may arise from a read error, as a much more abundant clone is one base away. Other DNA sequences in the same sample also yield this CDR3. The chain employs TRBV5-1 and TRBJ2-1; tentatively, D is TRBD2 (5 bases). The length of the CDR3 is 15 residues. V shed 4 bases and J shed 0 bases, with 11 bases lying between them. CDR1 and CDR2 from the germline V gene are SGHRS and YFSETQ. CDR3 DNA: TGCGCCAGCAGCCTGGACTCCAGCTCCTACAATGAGCAGTTCTTC. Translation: CASSLDSSSYNEQFF.

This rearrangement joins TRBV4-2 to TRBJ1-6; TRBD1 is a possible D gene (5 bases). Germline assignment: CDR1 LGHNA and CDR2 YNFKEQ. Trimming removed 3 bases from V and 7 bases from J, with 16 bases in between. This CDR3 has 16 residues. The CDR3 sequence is CASSQQADRRNSPLHF. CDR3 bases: TGTGCCAGCAGCCAGCAGGCAGACAGAAGAAATTCACCCCTCCACTTT.

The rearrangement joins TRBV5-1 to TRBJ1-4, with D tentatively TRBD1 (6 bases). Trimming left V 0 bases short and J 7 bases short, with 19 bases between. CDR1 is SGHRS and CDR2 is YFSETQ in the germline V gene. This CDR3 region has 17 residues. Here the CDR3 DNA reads TGCGCCAGCAGCTTGGTCACGGGTCAGGGGTCGGGTGAAAAACTGTTTTTT. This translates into CASSLVTGQGSGEKLFF.

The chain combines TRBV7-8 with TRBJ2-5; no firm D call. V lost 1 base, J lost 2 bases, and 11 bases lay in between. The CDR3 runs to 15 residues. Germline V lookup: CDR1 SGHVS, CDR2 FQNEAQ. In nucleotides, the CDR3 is TGTGCCAGCAGCTTAGGTTGGGCAGCACAAGAGACCCAGTACTTC. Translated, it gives CASSLGWAAQETQYF.

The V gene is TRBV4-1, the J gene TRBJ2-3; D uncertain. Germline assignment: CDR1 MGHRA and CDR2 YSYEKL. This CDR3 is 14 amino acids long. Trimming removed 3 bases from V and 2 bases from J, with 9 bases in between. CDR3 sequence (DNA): TGCGCCAGCAGCCAGGGGTTAGTCACAGATACGCAGTATTTT. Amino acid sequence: CASSQGLVTDTQYF.

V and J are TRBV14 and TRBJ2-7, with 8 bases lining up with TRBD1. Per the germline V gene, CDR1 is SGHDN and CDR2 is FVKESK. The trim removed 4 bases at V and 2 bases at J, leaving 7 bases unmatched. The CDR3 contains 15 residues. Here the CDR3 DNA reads TGTGCCAGCAGCCCCATCGACAGGGGTACCTACGAGCAGTACTTC. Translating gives CASSPIDRGTYEQYF.

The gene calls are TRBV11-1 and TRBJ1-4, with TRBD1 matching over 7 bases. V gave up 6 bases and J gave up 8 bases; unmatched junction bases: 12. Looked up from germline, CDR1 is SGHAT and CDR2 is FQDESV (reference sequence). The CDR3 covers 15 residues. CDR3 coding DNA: TGTGCCAGCAGTCGGCTTGGGACAGAGAAAGAAAAACTGTTTTTT. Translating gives CASSRLGTEKEKLFF.

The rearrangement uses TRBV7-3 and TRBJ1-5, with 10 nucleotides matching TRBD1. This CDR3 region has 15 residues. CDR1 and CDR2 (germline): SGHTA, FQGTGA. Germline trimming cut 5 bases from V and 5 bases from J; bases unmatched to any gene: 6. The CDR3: CASSLSGTGDQPQHF. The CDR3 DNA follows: TGTGCCAGCAGCCTCTCCGGGACAGGGGATCAGCCCCAGCATTTT.

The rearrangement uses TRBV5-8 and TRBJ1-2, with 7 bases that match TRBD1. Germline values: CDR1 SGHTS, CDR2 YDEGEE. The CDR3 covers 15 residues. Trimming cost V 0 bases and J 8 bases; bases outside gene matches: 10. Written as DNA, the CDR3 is TGTGCCAGCAGCTTGGTTGTGGCAGGGGGAAGCGGCTACACCTTC. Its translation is CASSLVVAGGSGYTF.

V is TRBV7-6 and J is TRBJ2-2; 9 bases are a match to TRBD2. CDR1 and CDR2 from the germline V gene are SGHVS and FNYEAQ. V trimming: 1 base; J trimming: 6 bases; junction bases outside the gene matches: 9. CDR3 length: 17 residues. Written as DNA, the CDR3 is TGTGCCAGCAGCTTAGGGGGACGGCGGGAGGGACCCGGGGAGCTGTTTTTT. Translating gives CASSLGGRREGPGELFF.

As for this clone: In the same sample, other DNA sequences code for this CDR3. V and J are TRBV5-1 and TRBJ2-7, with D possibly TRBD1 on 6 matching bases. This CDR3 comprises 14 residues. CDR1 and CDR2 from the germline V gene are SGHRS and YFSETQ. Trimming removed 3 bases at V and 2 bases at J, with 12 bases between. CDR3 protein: CASSSGTLAYEQYF. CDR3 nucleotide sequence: TGCGCCAGCAGCTCCGGGACACTCGCCTACGAGCAGTACTTC. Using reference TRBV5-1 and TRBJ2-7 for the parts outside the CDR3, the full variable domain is KAGVTQTPRYLIKTRGQQVTLSCSPISGHRSVSWYQQTPGQGLQFLFEYFSETQRNKGNFPGRFSGRQFSNSRSEMNVSTLELGDSALYLCASSSGTLAYEQYFGPGTRLTVT.

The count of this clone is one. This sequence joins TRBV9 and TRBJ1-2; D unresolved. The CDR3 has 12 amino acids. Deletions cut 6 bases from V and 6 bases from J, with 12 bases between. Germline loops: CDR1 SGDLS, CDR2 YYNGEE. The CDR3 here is CASNNDWDGYTF. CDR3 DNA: TGTGCCAGCAATAATGACTGGGATGGCTACACCTTC.

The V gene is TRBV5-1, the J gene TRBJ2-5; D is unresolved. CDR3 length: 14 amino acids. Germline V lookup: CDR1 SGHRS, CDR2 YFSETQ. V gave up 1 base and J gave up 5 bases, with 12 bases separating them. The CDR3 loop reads CASSLSAGRETQYF. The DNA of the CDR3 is TGCGCCAGCAGCTTGTCAGCAGGCCGGGAGACCCAGTACTTC.

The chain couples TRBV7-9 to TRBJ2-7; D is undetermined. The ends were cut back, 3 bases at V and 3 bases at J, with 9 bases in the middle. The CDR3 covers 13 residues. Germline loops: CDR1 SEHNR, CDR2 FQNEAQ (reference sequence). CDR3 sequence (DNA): TGTGCCAGCAGCTTGGCGGCCCACTACGAGCAGTACTTC. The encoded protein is CASSLAAHYEQYF.

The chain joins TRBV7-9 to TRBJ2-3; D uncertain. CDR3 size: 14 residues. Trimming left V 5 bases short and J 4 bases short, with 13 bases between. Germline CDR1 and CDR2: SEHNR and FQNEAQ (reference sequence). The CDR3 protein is CASSPATGSDTQYF. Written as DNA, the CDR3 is TGTGCCAGCAGCCCCGCCACGGGCTCAGATACGCAGTATTTT.

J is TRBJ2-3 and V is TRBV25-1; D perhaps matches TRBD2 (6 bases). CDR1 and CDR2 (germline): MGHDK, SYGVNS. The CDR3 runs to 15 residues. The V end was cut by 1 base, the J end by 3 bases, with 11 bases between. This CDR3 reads CASSELGGLTDTQYF. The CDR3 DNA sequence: TGTGCCAGCAGTGAATTGGGGGGATTGACAGATACGCAGTATTTT.

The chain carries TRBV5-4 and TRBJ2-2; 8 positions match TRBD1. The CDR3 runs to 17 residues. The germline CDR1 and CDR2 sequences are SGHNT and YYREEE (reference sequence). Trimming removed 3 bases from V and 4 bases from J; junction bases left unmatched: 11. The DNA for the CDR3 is TGTGCCAGCAGCTCAAGTGGGACAGGCTTACGCACCGGGGAGCTGTTTTTT. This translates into CASSSSGTGLRTGELFF.

CDR3 DNA sequence: TGCGCCAGCAGCTATACCCCGGCGGAGGGGACCCAGTACTTC. Translating it yields CASSYTPAEGTQYF. This chain uses TRBV5-1 with TRBJ2-5, with a possible D match to TRBD2 (6 bases). This CDR3 region has 14 residues. Per the germline V gene, CDR1 is SGHRS and CDR2 is YFSETQ. V was clipped by 3 bases and J by 7 bases, with 16 bases between them.

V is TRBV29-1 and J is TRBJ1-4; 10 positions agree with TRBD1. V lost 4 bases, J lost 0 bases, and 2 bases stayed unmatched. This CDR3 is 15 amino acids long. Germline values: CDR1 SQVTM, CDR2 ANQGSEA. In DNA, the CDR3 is TGCAGCGTTGTGGGACAGGGGCCAACTAATGAAAAACTGTTTTTT. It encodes CSVVGQGPTNEKLFF. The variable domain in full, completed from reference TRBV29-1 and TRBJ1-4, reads SAVISQKPSRDICQRGTSLTIQCQVDSQVTMMFWYRQQPGQSLTLIATANQGSEATYESGFVIDKFPISRPNLTFSTLTVSNMSPEDSSIYLCSVVGQGPTNEKLFFGSGTQLSVL.

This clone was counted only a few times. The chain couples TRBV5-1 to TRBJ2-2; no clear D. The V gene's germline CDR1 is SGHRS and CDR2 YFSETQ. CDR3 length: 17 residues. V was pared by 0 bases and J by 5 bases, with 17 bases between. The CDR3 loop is CASSLAPGRSGTGELFF. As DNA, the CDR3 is TGCGCCAGCAGCTTGGCTCCAGGAAGGTCAGGTACCGGGGAGCTGTTTTTT.

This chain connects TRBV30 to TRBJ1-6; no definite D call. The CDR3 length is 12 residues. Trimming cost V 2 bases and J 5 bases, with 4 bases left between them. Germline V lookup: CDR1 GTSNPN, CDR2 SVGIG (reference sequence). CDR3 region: CAWSLNNSPLHF. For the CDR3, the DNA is TGTGCCTGGAGTCTAAATAATTCACCCCTCCACTTT.